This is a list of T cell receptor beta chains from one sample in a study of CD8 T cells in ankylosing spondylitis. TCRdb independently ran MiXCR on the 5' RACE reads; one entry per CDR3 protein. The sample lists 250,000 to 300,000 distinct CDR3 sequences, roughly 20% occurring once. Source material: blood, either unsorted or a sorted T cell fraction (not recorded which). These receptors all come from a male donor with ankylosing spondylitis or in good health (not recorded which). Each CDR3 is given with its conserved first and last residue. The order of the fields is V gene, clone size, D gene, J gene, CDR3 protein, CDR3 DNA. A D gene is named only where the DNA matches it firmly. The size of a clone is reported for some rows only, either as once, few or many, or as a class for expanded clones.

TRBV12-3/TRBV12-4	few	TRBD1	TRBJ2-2	CASTWQGVNTGELFF	TGTGCCAGCACCTGGCAGGGGGTGAACACCGGGGAGCTGTTTTTT
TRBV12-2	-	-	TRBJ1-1	CASRLGDRESLNTEAFF	TGTGCAAGTCGCTTAGGGGACAGGGAGAGCCTAAACACTGAAGCTTTCTTT
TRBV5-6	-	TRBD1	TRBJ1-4	CASSSSGGFNEKLFF	TGTGCCAGCAGCTCTTCAGGGGGATTCAATGAAAAACTGTTTTTT
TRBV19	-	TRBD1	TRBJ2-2	CASRFRDRGTGELFF	TGTGCCAGTCGATTCCGGGACAGGGGTACCGGGGAGCTGTTTTTT
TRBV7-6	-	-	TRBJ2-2	CAVGWAGELFF	TGTGCCGTCGGGTGGGCCGGGGAGCTGTTTTTT
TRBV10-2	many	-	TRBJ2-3	CASNGVGVSGTDTQYF	TGCGCCAGCAACGGAGTAGGGGTTAGCGGCACAGATACGCAGTATTTT
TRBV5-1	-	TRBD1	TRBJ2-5	CASSTWTGDRETQYF	TGCGCCAGCAGCACCTGGACAGGGGATAGAGAGACCCAGTACTTC
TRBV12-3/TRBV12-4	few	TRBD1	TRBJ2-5	CASSADRGSAGTQYF	TGTGCCAGCAGTGCCGACAGGGGCTCAGCCGGGACCCAGTACTTC
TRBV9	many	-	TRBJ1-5	CASSDEIGQPQHF	TGTGCCAGCAGCGATGAAATAGGACAGCCCCAGCATTTT
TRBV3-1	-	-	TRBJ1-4	CASRRTNEKLFF	TGTGCCAGCAGACGAACTAATGAAAAACTGTTTTTT
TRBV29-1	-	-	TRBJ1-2	CSGGQGSYGYTF	TGCAGCGGGGGACAAGGATCCTATGGCTACACCTTC
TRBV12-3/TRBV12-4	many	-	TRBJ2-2	CASSPPGTGELFF	TGTGCCAGCAGTCCCCCCGGCACCGGGGAGCTGTTTTTT
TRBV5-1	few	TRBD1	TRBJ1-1	CASRQGGAEAFF	TGCGCCAGCCGCCAGGGGGGGGCTGAAGCTTTCTTT
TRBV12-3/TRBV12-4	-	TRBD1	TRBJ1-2	CASRMTGGSFYGYTF	TGTGCCAGCAGAATGACAGGGGGATCTTTCTATGGCTACACCTTC
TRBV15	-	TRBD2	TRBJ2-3	CATSRGTSRNGSTDTQYF	TGTGCCACCAGCAGGGGGACTAGCAGGAACGGGAGCACAGATACGCAGTATTTT
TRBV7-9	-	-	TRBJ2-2	CASSLSGGHTGELFF	TGTGCCAGCAGCTTATCAGGCGGGCACACCGGGGAGCTGTTTTTT
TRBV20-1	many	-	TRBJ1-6	CSASPGANNSPLHF	TGCAGTGCTAGCCCAGGGGCGAATAATTCACCCCTCCACTTT
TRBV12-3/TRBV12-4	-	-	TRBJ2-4	CASSRTPGLVIQYF	TGTGCCAGCAGCCGGACACCCGGGTTGGTCATTCAGTACTTC
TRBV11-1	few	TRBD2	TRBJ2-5	CASSLSIGLAGEETQYF	TGTGCCAGCAGCTTAAGCATTGGACTAGCGGGGGAAGAGACCCAGTACTTC
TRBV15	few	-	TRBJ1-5	CATSRTTGINQPQHF	TGTGCCACCAGCAGAACAACAGGAATTAATCAGCCCCAGCATTTT
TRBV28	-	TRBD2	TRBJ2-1	CASSYHPAGGSYNEQFF	TGTGCCAGCAGTTACCATCCTGCGGGAGGCTCCTACAATGAGCAGTTCTTC
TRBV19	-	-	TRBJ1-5	CASSTGQTNQPQHF	TGTGCCAGTAGTACTGGACAGACCAATCAGCCCCAGCATTTT
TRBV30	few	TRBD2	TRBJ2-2	CAYSRTSGPGELFF	TGTGCCTACTCCCGGACTAGCGGGCCCGGGGAGCTGTTTTTT
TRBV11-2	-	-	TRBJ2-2	CASSGWGQTNTGELFF	TGTGCCAGCAGCGGGTGGGGGCAGACCAACACCGGGGAGCTGTTTTTT
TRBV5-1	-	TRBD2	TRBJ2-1	CASSLETSGRLNNEQFF	TGCGCCAGCAGCTTGGAAACTAGCGGGAGGCTGAACAATGAGCAGTTCTTC